Listed below are T cell receptor beta chains from one sample, sequenced in a study of shared clonotypes between healthy human individuals. The repertoire was sequenced with immunoSEQ multiplex PCR; TCRdb's copy has only in-frame clones and lacks some. The data hold about 2.2 million clones, with around 93% observed a single time. What was sequenced was naive CD8+ T cells from PBMCs. The receptors derive from a man between 18 and 35 years old in good health. Some clones in this sample may be carry-over from other donors' samples. The CDR3 runs from the conserved cysteine through the conserved F or W. A D gene is named only where the DNA matches it firmly. Clone size, where shown, is once, few, many, or a class for clones that have expanded.

J: TRBJ2-5
size: NA
V: TRBV6-5
D: NA
length: 15
CDR3: CASSYFEGGRETQYF
DNA: TGTGCCAGCAGTTACTTTGAGGGGGGTAGAGAGACCCAGTACTTC

J: TRBJ2-7
size: NA
V: TRBV28
D: NA
length: 12
CDR3: CASSLLVYEQYF
DNA: TGTGCCAGCAGTTTACTCGTCTACGAGCAGTACTTC

J: TRBJ2-3
size: NA
V: TRBV29-1
D: NA
length: 15
CDR3: CSVVLGIGYTDTQYF
DNA: TGCAGCGTTGTCCTAGGGATCGGGTACACAGATACGCAGTATTTT

J: TRBJ1-1
size: NA
V: TRBV28
D: NA
length: 15
CDR3: CASSFWGGRNTEAFF
DNA: TGTGCCAGCAGTTTTTGGGGGGGCAGAAACACTGAAGCTTTCTTT

J: TRBJ2-7
size: NA
V: TRBV28
D: NA
length: 13
CDR3: CASSLDPAYEQYF
DNA: TGTGCCAGCAGTTTGGACCCCGCCTACGAGCAGTACTTC

J: TRBJ2-1
size: few
V: TRBV6-6
D: NA
length: 15
CDR3: CASSPGGFSYNEQFF
DNA: TGTGCCAGCAGTCCCGGAGGGTTCTCCTACAATGAGCAGTTCTTC

J: TRBJ2-1
size: NA
V: TRBV6-5
D: NA
length: 15
CDR3: CASSSGRTPYNEQFF
DNA: TGTGCCAGCAGTTCGGGGAGGACCCCCTACAATGAGCAGTTCTTC

J: TRBJ2-2
size: NA
V: TRBV9
D: NA
length: 15
CDR3: CASSGGGPLNRELFF
DNA: TGTGCCAGCAGCGGGGGTGGGCCCCTAAACCGGGAGCTGTTTTTT

J: TRBJ2-7
size: NA
V: TRBV10-1
D: NA
length: 15
CDR3: CAIHVSWTSIYEQYF
DNA: TGCGCCATCCATGTGAGTTGGACGAGCATCTACGAGCAGTACTTC

J: TRBJ1-1
size: NA
V: TRBV5-4
D: NA
length: 15
CDR3: CASSLAGTGYTEAFF
DNA: TGTGCCAGCAGCTTGGCCGGGACGGGCTACACTGAAGCTTTCTTT

J: TRBJ2-7
size: NA
V: TRBV12-2
D: NA
length: 15
CDR3: CASRLAWQGVYEQYF
DNA: TGTGCAAGTCGCTTAGCGTGGCAGGGTGTCTACGAGCAGTACTTC

J: TRBJ2-7
size: NA
V: TRBV4-3
D: NA
length: 16
CDR3: CASSQGYGVRGYEQYF
DNA: TGCGCCAGCAGCCAAGGGTACGGGGTAAGAGGATACGAGCAGTACTTC

J: TRBJ2-3
size: NA
V: TRBV28
D: NA
length: 15
CDR3: CASSLEQRRTDTQYF
DNA: TGTGCCAGCAGTTTAGAACAGAGACGCACAGATACGCAGTATTTT

J: TRBJ2-5
size: NA
V: TRBV30
D: TRBD1
length: 16
CDR3: CAWSIGTGGVWETQYF
DNA: TGTGCCTGGAGTATAGGGACAGGGGGCGTTTGGGAGACCCAGTACTTC

J: TRBJ2-2
size: NA
V: TRBV9
D: NA
length: 12
CDR3: CASSVFPGELFF
DNA: TGTGCCAGCAGCGTATTCCCCGGGGAGCTGTTTTTT

J: TRBJ2-7
size: NA
V: TRBV27
D: NA
length: 14
CDR3: CASSPMLGVHEQYF
DNA: TGTGCCAGCAGTCCCATGTTGGGAGTCCACGAGCAGTACTTC

J: TRBJ2-5
size: NA
V: TRBV27
D: TRBD1
length: 15
CDR3: CASSRTGPFLETQYF
DNA: TGTGCCAGCAGCCGGACAGGGCCTTTCCTAGAGACCCAGTACTTC

J: TRBJ2-7
size: NA
V: TRBV19
D: NA
length: 14
CDR3: CASSSGPGTYEQYF
DNA: TGTGCCAGTAGTAGTGGTCCAGGGACGTACGAGCAGTACTTC

J: TRBJ2-3
size: NA
V: TRBV9
D: TRBD2
length: 13
CDR3: CASSVATQREKYF
DNA: TGTGCCAGCAGCGTAGCTACCCAGCGGGAGAAGTATTTT

J: TRBJ1-2
size: NA
V: TRBV27
D: NA
length: 13
CDR3: CASSLQGSYGYTF
DNA: TGTGCCAGCAGTTTGCAGGGGAGCTATGGCTACACCTTC

J: TRBJ2-7
size: NA
V: TRBV7-9
D: TRBD2
length: 16
CDR3: CASSPPSGRVSYEQYF
DNA: TGTGCCAGCAGCCCCCCTAGCGGGAGGGTGTCCTACGAGCAGTACTTC

J: TRBJ1-2
size: NA
V: TRBV21-1
D: NA
length: 14
CDR3: CASNPGGEVYGYTF
DNA: TGTGCCAGCAATCCTGGGGGTGAAGTTTATGGCTACACCTTC

J: TRBJ1-3
size: NA
V: TRBV7-6
D: NA
length: 17
CDR3: CASSHGLPQSSGNTIYF
DNA: TGTGCCAGCAGCCACGGCCTCCCACAGAGCTCTGGAAACACCATATATTTT

J: TRBJ2-7
size: NA
V: TRBV14
D: TRBD1
length: 16
CDR3: CASSQRDRPMFYEQYF
DNA: TGTGCCAGCAGCCAGAGGGACAGGCCGATGTTCTACGAGCAGTACTTC

J: TRBJ2-7
size: NA
V: TRBV28
D: NA
length: 15
CDR3: CASSRTKLLSYEQYF
DNA: TGTGCCAGCAGCCGGACGAAACTACTCTCCTACGAGCAGTACTTC

J: TRBJ2-7
size: once
V: TRBV29-1
D: TRBD1
length: 14
CDR3: CSVPGTGYSYEQYF
DNA: TGCAGCGTCCCCGGGACAGGTTACTCCTACGAGCAGTACTTC

J: TRBJ1-2
size: NA
V: TRBV5-8
D: NA
length: 16
CDR3: CASSYGLKLPNYGYTF
DNA: TGTGCCAGCAGTTACGGACTGAAGCTACCTAACTATGGCTACACCTTC

J: TRBJ2-7
size: NA
V: TRBV2
D: NA
length: 12
CDR3: CASKLGVDEQYF
DNA: TGTGCCAGCAAACTGGGGGTCGACGAGCAGTACTTC